These T cell receptor beta chains were read from a single sample in a study of identifying expanded T cells in peripheral blood. The data were produced by immunoSEQ multiplex PCR, yet TCRdb's version contains in-frame clones alone and is incomplete. The sample yields around 90,000 clones, more than 70% seen once. Sample: blood. The receptor source for this set is a person between 18 and 75 years old in good health. The CDR3 runs from the conserved cysteine through the conserved F or W. Fields, in order: J gene, D gene, clone size, V gene, CDR3 DNA, CDR3 protein. D genes are given only for firm matches. Clone size, where shown, is once, few, many, or a class for clones that have expanded.

TRBJ2-3 - - TRBV6-5 TGTGCCAGCAAAGAGACTAGCACAGATACGCAGTATTTT CASKETSTDTQYF
TRBJ1-1 - - TRBV6-5 TGTGCCAGCATAAGAAACACTGAAGCTTTCTTT CASIRNTEAFF
TRBJ2-3 TRBD1 - TRBV6-1 TGTGCCAGCAGTGTGTTCGGACAGGGGCGGGGAGATACGCAGTATTTT CASSVFGQGRGDTQYF
TRBJ2-3 TRBD2 - TRBV6-5 TGTGCCAGCAGTTACGGACTAGCGGGGGCAGATACGCAGTATTTT CASSYGLAGADTQYF
TRBJ2-7 - - TRBV29-1 TGCAGCGCAGGTTTCGGGCCCGAGCAGTACTTC CSAGFGPEQYF
TRBJ2-1 - - TRBV28 TGTGCCAGCAGTTTCCTAGTGAATGAGCAGTTCTTC CASSFLVNEQFF
TRBJ2-7 - - TRBV9 TGTGCCAGCAGCGCGGGGACTTTAGACTACGAGCAGTACTTC CASSAGTLDYEQYF
TRBJ1-4 - - TRBV7-8 TGTGCCAGCAGCTTCTCGGGCGGCCTAAATGAAAAACTGTTTTTT CASSFSGGLNEKLFF
TRBJ2-7 - - TRBV6-1 TGTGTCAGCAGTGAAGTTAGCGCTTCGTCCTACGAGCAGTACTTC CVSSEVSASSYEQYF
TRBJ2-7 - - TRBV4-1 TGCGCCAGCAGCCTTTCTGGGGCCCCCTACGAGCAGTACTTC CASSLSGAPYEQYF
TRBJ1-1 - - TRBV5-4 TGTGCCAGCAGCTTGGGAGTTTCTGAAGCTTTCTTT CASSLGVSEAFF
TRBJ2-6 - - TRBV15 TGTGCCACCAGCGGACAATACTCTGGGGCCAACGTCCTGACTTTC CATSGQYSGANVLTF
TRBJ2-3 TRBD2 - TRBV6-1 TGTGCCAGCAGTGTGCTAGCGGGAACCACAGATACGCAGTATTTT CASSVLAGTTDTQYF
TRBJ2-2 TRBD2 - TRBV25-1 TGTGCCAGCAGGGGGAGGGGCATAGCGGGGGAGCTGTTTTTT CASRGRGIAGELFF
TRBJ1-5 - - TRBV28 TGTGCCAGCCTAACCGGGACCTTTAATCAGCCCCAGCATTTT CASLTGTFNQPQHF
TRBJ2-1 TRBD2 few TRBV29-1 TGCAGCGTTCGTCATTCTTGGACTAGCGGTAGGGCCTCCTACAATGAGCAGTTCTTC CSVRHSWTSGRASYNEQFF
TRBJ1-4 - - TRBV6-5 TGTGCCAGCAGTCTCGGGATTCCGAGTGAAAAACTGTTTTTT CASSLGIPSEKLFF
TRBJ2-7 - - TRBV6-4 TGTGCCAGCAGTGACGGCTACGAGCAGTACTTC CASSDGYEQYF
TRBJ2-1 - - TRBV4-1 TGCGCCAGCACGCCGACTACCCTCTCCTACAATGAGCAGTTCTTC CASTPTTLSYNEQFF
TRBJ2-5 - - TRBV6-5 TGTGCCAGCAGTGCCCAATTTGGGGGAGGAGAGACCCAGTACTTC CASSAQFGGGETQYF
TRBJ2-5 - - TRBV5-1 TGCGCCAGCAGCTTGAACAACCAGCTCCAAGAGACCCAGTACTTC CASSLNNQLQETQYF
TRBJ2-5 TRBD2 - TRBV30 TGTGCCTGGACCCAAGGACTAGCCGGTTTTGAGACCCAGTACTTC CAWTQGLAGFETQYF
TRBJ1-1 TRBD1 - TRBV27 TGTGCCAGCAGTCCCTCAGGGGGGTCGAACACTGAAGCTTTCTTT CASSPSGGSNTEAFF
TRBJ2-7 - once TRBV19 TGTGCCAGTAGTAACCCCATGGGGGGATCGAGCTCCTACGAGCAGTACTTC CASSNPMGGSSSYEQYF
TRBJ2-1 - - TRBV5-4 TGTGCCAGCAGCGGGTTGGGTGGGAATGAGCAGTTCTTC CASSGLGGNEQFF
TRBJ2-4 TRBD1 once TRBV5-1 TGCGCCAGCAGCTGGACAGGGGGCGCAATAGACATTCAGTACTTC CASSWTGGAIDIQYF
TRBJ2-7 - - TRBV19 TGTGCCAGTAGTAAGACGGAAAAAAACGAGCAGTACTTC CASSKTEKNEQYF
TRBJ2-7 - few TRBV7-2 TGTGCCAGCACCTCGAGGGATCGCGAGCAGTACTTC CASTSRDREQYF
TRBJ2-7 TRBD1 - TRBV5-4 TGTGCCAGCAGCTCGGGGACAGGGGGAAGTGGATCCTACGAGCAGTACTTC CASSSGTGGSGSYEQYF
TRBJ2-1 - - TRBV7-2 TGTGCCAGCAGCTTAAGGCAGGGCCCCAATGAGCAGTTCTTC CASSLRQGPNEQFF
TRBJ1-1 TRBD1 - TRBV28 TGTGCCAGCAGTTTATGGAGGGGGCAGGGCACTGAAGCTTTCTTT CASSLWRGQGTEAFF
TRBJ2-6 TRBD1 - TRBV23-1 TGCGCCCGTTCGACAGGGACAGGGGCCAACGTCCTGACTTTC CARSTGTGANVLTF
TRBJ2-5 TRBD2 - TRBV2 TGTGCCAGCAGTGAAGAGACTAGCTGGAGGGAGACCCAGTACTTC CASSEETSWRETQYF
TRBJ2-7 - - TRBV9 TGTGCCAGCAGCCCACCGACAGGGGACGGGAGGCGCGAGCAGTACTTC CASSPPTGDGRREQYF
TRBJ2-3 - - TRBV11-1 TGTGCCAGCAGCAGAGGGCCTCCCAGGGCAGATACGCAGTATTTT CASSRGPPRADTQYF